This T cell receptor beta chain was profiled in a study of blood T cells in healthy people across ages. Findings of the study overall: Roughly linear age-related decline in beta diversity appeared, significant by age about 40.

The authors ran a second PCR of roughly 6 to 11 cycles using a sample-barcoded 5' primer and a J-beta primer mix. The template-switch adaptor, which had 12 random nucleotides, put a tag on each cDNA molecule. TCRdb re-analysed the 5' RACE reads in MiXCR, keeping a single row per CDR3 protein. This table has hundreds of thousands of distinct CDR3 sequences, 58% appearing once. Extracted total RNA amounted to at least 5.5 micrograms for each sample. The CDR3 contains 16 residues. CDR1 and CDR2 (germline): SGHTA, FQGTGA. Unmatched junction bases numbered 3, after V lost 1 base and J lost 1 base. The sample holds a few counts of this clonotype. What it recognizes is unknown.

The sequence was collected from a man younger than 45 in good health. What was sequenced was blood. This sequence joins TRBV7-3 and TRBJ2-3, with 9 positions matching TRBD2. DNA for the CDR3: TGTGCCAGCAGCTTAATCGGCGGGAGGGGCACAGATACGCAGTATTTT. Translated: CASSLIGGRGTDTQYF. The full variable domain, its missing parts supplied by reference TRBV7-3 and TRBJ2-3, is GAGVSQTPSNKVTEKGKYVELRCDPISGHTALYWYRQSLGQGPEFLIYFQGTGAADDSGLPNDRFFAVRPEGSVSTLKIQRTERGDSAVYLCASSLIGGRGTDTQYFGPGTRLTVL.